The 22 T cell receptor beta chains listed next were all sequenced from one sample in a study of CD8+ T cells in alopecia areata. Once sorted, CD4+ cells from roughly 5 patients yielded CD25+CD127- cells. RNA was extracted and reverse transcribed into cDNA as the sequencing template. Method: immunoSEQ multiplex PCR; TCRdb's copy keeps in-frame clones and lacks some. The data contain about 37,000 clones, roughly half of them singletons. The specimen was CD4+ Tregs sorted from blood. The origin of the receptors is a human donor with alopecia areata.

The rearrangement joins TRBV7-2 to TRBJ1-2, with TRBD1 identical over 7 bases. The CDR3 runs to 15 residues. J was trimmed by 4 bases and V by 6 bases; bases with no gene match: 11. Germline V CDR1 and CDR2: SGHTA, FQGNSA. The CDR3 loop is CASSFQGVTGYGYTF. CDR3 DNA sequence: TGTGCCAGCAGTTTTCAGGGGGTTACGGGCTATGGCTACACCTTC.

J is TRBJ1-6 and V is TRBV6-5, with D tentatively TRBD1 (5 bases). V was trimmed by 2 bases and J by 6 bases, leaving 11 bases between them. The CDR3 sequence is 15 residues long. Germline V gives CDR1 MNHEY, CDR2 SVGAGI. The CDR3 loop is CASSYGRTSNSPLHF. The CDR3 DNA follows: TGTGCCAGCAGTTACGGTCGGACATCTAATTCACCCCTCCACTTT.

V usage is TRBV7-2 and J usage is TRBJ2-3; D may be TRBD2 (6 bases). Trimming removed 3 bases from V and 1 base from J, with 14 bases in between. The CDR3 is 16 amino acids. The germline gives CDR1 SGHTA, CDR2 FQGNSA. CDR3 amino acids: CASSFEGRGRTDTQYF. The CDR3, as DNA: TGTGCCAGCAGCTTCGAAGGGCGGGGACGCACAGATACGCAGTATTTT.

The V and J genes are TRBV7-9 and TRBJ2-3; the D gene is possibly TRBD1 (5 bases). V was clipped by 7 bases and J by 10 bases, with 15 bases between them. The CDR3 is made up of 12 amino acids. Germline V CDR1 and CDR2: SEHNR, FQNEAQ (reference sequence). CDR3 loop: CASTAQGVPQYF. The CDR3 coding sequence is TGTGCCAGCACCGCCCAAGGGGTCCCGCAGTATTTT.

CDR3 nucleotide sequence: TGTGCCAGCAGTGAACGGGGAGGGTGGGCCAAAAACATTCAGTACTTC. This translates into CASSERGGWAKNIQYF. This sequence joins TRBV2 and TRBJ2-4; TRBD2 matches 7 bases. This CDR3 has 16 residues. Germline V gene lookup returns CDR1 SNHLY and CDR2 FYNNEI. The V gene end was trimmed by 2 bases and the J gene end by 1 base; junction bases not matched to a gene: 5.

This chain connects TRBV6-1 to TRBJ2-1; D unclear. The length of the CDR3 is 12 residues. The ends were cut back, 6 bases at V and 5 bases at J, with 8 bases in the middle. Germline V gene sequence: CDR1 MNHNS, CDR2 SASEGT. CDR3 protein: CASSWFDNEQFF. The CDR3 DNA is TGTGCCAGCAGCTGGTTCGACAATGAGCAGTTCTTC.

This clone was seen only a few times. The V and J genes are TRBV7-2 and TRBJ2-1; D ambiguous. Between the trimmed V and J ends, which lost 5 bases and 2 bases, there was a span of 4 bases. The CDR3 extends over 12 amino acids. Germline assignment: CDR1 SGHTA and CDR2 FQGNSA. The CDR3 DNA reads as TGTGCCAGCAGCCCCGCCTACAATGAGCAGTTCTTC. This gives the protein CASSPAYNEQFF.

In this sample, this clone turned up a few times. The chain has TRBV30 and TRBJ2-5; the D gene is possibly TRBD1 (6 bases). The CDR3 has 11 residues. V gave up 5 bases and J gave up 4 bases, with 8 bases separating them. CDR1 and CDR2 (germline): GTSNPN, SVGIG (reference sequence). CDR3 nucleotide sequence: TGTGCCTGGGGGGGCGTAGAGACCCAGTACTTC. This translates into CAWGGVETQYF. Variable domain in full (rest from reference TRBV30 and TRBJ2-5): SQTIHQWPATLVQPVGSPLSLECTVEGTSNPNLYWYRQAAGRGLQLLFYSVGIGQISSEVPQNLSASRPQDRQFILSSKKLLLSDSGFYLCAWGGVETQYFGPGTRLLVL.

The chain combines TRBV12-5 with TRBJ1-5; D perhaps matches TRBD1 (5 bases). Germline V gene lookup returns CDR1 LGHNT and CDR2 FRNRAP. The CDR3 extends over 16 amino acids. V was pared by 5 bases and J by 5 bases, with 19 bases between. The CDR3 reads CASGPMTGEGYQPQHF. The CDR3 DNA reads TGTGCTAGTGGTCCGATGACGGGGGAGGGCTATCAGCCCCAGCATTTT.

The V call is TRBV29-1, the J call TRBJ1-1, with D perhaps matching TRBD1 (5 bases). The V and J ends lost 0 bases and 1 base respectively, with 15 bases between them. The CDR3 totals 16 residues. Per germline, CDR1 SQVTM and CDR2 ANQGSEA. The CDR3 DNA follows: TGCAGCGTTGAAGATAGAAGGAGGGGCAGGAACACTGAAGCTTTCTTT. Protein: CSVEDRRRGRNTEAFF.

V and J are TRBV5-1 and TRBJ2-5, with D hard to call. Germline assignment: CDR1 SGHRS and CDR2 YFSETQ. The CDR3 totals 13 residues. The ends were cut back, 0 bases at V and 5 bases at J, with 8 bases in the middle. CDR3 in DNA: TGCGCCAGCAGCTTGGACCCCCCGGAGACCCAGTACTTC. The encoded protein is CASSLDPPETQYF.

The rearrangement links TRBV9 to TRBJ2-3; D is unclear. This CDR3 comprises 12 residues. Per the germline V gene, CDR1 is SGDLS and CDR2 is YYNGEE. Trimming pared 4 bases from V and 2 bases from J, leaving 5 bases between. The CDR3 loop is CASSWDTDTQYF. CDR3 nucleotide sequence: TGTGCCAGCAGCTGGGACACAGATACGCAGTATTTT.

The chain recombines TRBV9 with TRBJ2-1; D call uncertain. V gave up 3 bases and J gave up 0 bases, with 13 bases separating them. Looked up from germline, CDR1 is SGDLS and CDR2 is YYNGEE. This CDR3 is 16 amino acids long. The DNA of the CDR3 is TGTGCCAGCAGCGCAACGGGCGGAAGCTCCTACAATGAGCAGTTCTTC. Translated, it gives CASSATGGSSYNEQFF.

This clone was detected only a few times. The rearrangement joins TRBV7-6 to TRBJ2-1, with D unclear. There are 17 residues in the CDR3. Germline assignment: CDR1 SGHVS and CDR2 FNYEAQ. Trimming pared 5 bases from V and 0 bases from J, leaving 17 bases between. In DNA, the CDR3 is TGTGCCAGCAGCCCCCTGTCGGTCCCGAGCTCCTACAATGAGCAGTTCTTC. Protein product: CASSPLSVPSSYNEQFF. The full variable domain, completed using reference TRBV7-6 and TRBJ2-1, is GAGVSQSPRYKVTKRGQDVALRCDPISGHVSLYWYRQALGQGPEFLTYFNYEAQQDKSGLPNDRFSAERPEGSISTLTIQRTEQRDSAMYRCASSPLSVPSSYNEQFFGPGTRLTVL.

This rearrangement joins TRBV19 to TRBJ2-1; 7 bases line up with TRBD2. The CDR3 is 17 residues long. V dropped 6 bases and J dropped 4; count of bases not matched to a gene: 15. The germline V gene encodes CDR1 LNHDA and CDR2 SQIVND (reference sequence). CDR3 sequence (DNA): TGTGCCAGTAGAAAATTTGCGGGAGAGACACTTTACAATGAGCAGTTCTTC. This gives the protein CASRKFAGETLYNEQFF.

This clone is a singleton in its sample. The sample holds other DNA sequences that translate to the same CDR3. This chain joins TRBV7-2 and TRBJ2-2; D remains unclear. The V gene's germline CDR1 is SGHTA and CDR2 FQGNSA. The CDR3 is 13 residues long. V was cut by 5 bases and J by 0 bases, with 4 bases left in between. CDR3 protein: CASSQTNTGELFF. For the CDR3, the DNA is TGTGCCAGCAGCCAAACGAACACCGGGGAGCTGTTTTTT.

The rearrangement links TRBV7-3 to TRBJ2-1, with TRBD2 matching 13 bases. Germline V gives CDR1 SGHTA, CDR2 FQGTGA. After removal of 4 bases from V and 8 bases from J, the junction contained 5 bases not matched to a gene. The CDR3 is made up of 15 amino acids. CDR3 residues: CASSSRTSGSDEQFF. The CDR3 bases are TGTGCCAGCAGCTCTAGGACTAGCGGGAGCGATGAGCAGTTCTTC.

This clone was counted a few times. The genes are TRBV5-1 and TRBJ2-5; no reliable D call. The CDR3 totals 12 residues. The germline V gene has CDR1 SGHRS and CDR2 YFSETQ. V lost 0 bases to trimming and J lost 4 bases, with 4 bases between them. CDR3 residues: CASSLARETQYF. The CDR3 DNA reads TGCGCCAGCAGCTTGGCCAGAGAGACCCAGTACTTC.

The chain combines TRBV5-1 with TRBJ2-5, with no clear D. Germline V gene data show CDR1 as SGHRS and CDR2 as YFSETQ. The CDR3 has 13 amino acids. Trimming shortened V by 0 bases and J by 1 base, and 4 bases separated the two germline ends. Here the CDR3 reads CASSLGSQETQYF. The CDR3, as DNA: TGCGCCAGCAGCTTGGGCTCCCAAGAGACCCAGTACTTC.

By its share, this clone is medium-sized. The J gene is TRBJ2-3, the V gene TRBV7-6; D ambiguous. The CDR3 covers 14 residues. The ends were cut back, 5 bases at V and 1 base at J, with 10 bases in the middle. Germline CDR1 SGHVS, CDR2 FNYEAQ. In DNA, the CDR3 is TGTGCCAGCAGCCCCCCAGTCCGCACAGATACGCAGTATTTT. It specifies CASSPPVRTDTQYF.

This clone was counted a few times. This rearrangement joins TRBV18 to TRBJ2-7; D call uncertain. Trimming took off 3 bases at V and 1 base at J, with 10 bases between the two ends. The CDR3 is made up of 14 amino acids. Germline V gives CDR1 KGHSH, CDR2 LQKENI. CDR3 nucleotides: TGTGCCAGCTCACCGAGAGACGGTTCCTACGAGCAGTACTTC. Amino acid sequence: CASSPRDGSYEQYF.

The CDR3 is CASMLAGTSYNEQFF. The CDR3 DNA sequence: TGTGCCAGCATGCTAGCGGGTACAAGTTATAATGAGCAGTTCTTC. The rearrangement joins TRBV2 to TRBJ2-1; the match to TRBD2 covers 8 bases. V lost 7 bases, J lost 7 bases, and 12 bases stayed unmatched. Germline loops: CDR1 SNHLY, CDR2 FYNNEI. CDR3 size: 15 residues.